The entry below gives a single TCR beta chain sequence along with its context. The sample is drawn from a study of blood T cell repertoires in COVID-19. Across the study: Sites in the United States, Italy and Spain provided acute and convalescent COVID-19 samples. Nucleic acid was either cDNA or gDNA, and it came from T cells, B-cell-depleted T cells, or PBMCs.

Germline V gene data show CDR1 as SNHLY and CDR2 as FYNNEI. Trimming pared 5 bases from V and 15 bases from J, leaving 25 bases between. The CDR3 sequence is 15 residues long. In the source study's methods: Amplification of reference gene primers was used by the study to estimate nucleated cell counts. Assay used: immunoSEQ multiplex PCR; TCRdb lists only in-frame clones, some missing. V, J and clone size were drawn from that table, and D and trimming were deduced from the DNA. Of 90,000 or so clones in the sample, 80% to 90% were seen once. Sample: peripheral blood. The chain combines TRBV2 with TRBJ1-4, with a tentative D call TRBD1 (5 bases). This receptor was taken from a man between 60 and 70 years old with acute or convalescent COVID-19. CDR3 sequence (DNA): TGTGCCAGCAGTAGGCGAAAGGTACTTGCCGAAGGGGTGTTTTTT. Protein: CASSRRKVLAEGVFF. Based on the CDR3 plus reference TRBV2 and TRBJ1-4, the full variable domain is EPEVTQTPSHQVTQMGQEVILRCVPISNHLYFYWYRQILGQKVEFLVSFYNNEISEKSEIFDDQFSVERPDGSNFTLKIRSTKLEDSAMYFCASSRRKVLAEGVFFGSGTQLSVL.